The next 23 T cell receptor beta chains were all read from a single sample in a study of blood T cell repertoires in COVID-19. Assay used: immunoSEQ multiplex PCR; TCRdb lists only in-frame clones, some missing. The table has a few hundred thousand clones, approximately 87% seen once. Sequenced: PBMCs or T cells enriched from blood (not recorded which). The receptors were gathered from a woman in her fifties or sixties who had recovered from COVID-19.

This chain connects TRBV4-3 to TRBJ2-3; no clear D gene. CDR3 size: 15 residues. CDR1 LGHNA and CDR2 YSLEER come from the germline V gene. Between the trimmed V and J ends, which lost 0 bases and 4 bases, there was a span of 11 bases. CDR3 in amino acids: CASSQDRTSADTQYF. Written as DNA, the CDR3 is TGCGCCAGCAGCCAAGACCGAACCAGCGCAGATACGCAGTATTTT.

V gene TRBV4-1 combines with J gene TRBJ1-5, with TRBD1 identical over 7 bases. This CDR3 contains 15 residues. Germline loops: CDR1 MGHRA, CDR2 YSYEKL. J gave up 7 bases and V 1 base, and 7 bases lay outside the gene matches. The CDR3 nucleotides read TGCGCCAGCAGCCAAGGAACAGGGGTAGAGCAGCCCCAGCATTTT. The encoded protein is CASSQGTGVEQPQHF.

The rearrangement uses TRBV7-2 and TRBJ1-4; possibly TRBD1 for D (6 bases). This CDR3 contains 15 residues. CDR1 and CDR2 from the germline V gene are SGHTA and FQGNSA. V was pared by 6 bases and J by 7 bases, with 18 bases between. The CDR3 sequence: CASSPLRTVGEKLFF. In DNA, the CDR3 is TGTGCCAGCAGTCCGCTCCGGACAGTAGGTGAAAAACTGTTTTTT.

The chain joins TRBV28 to TRBJ1-2; weak D call: TRBD1 (6 bases). CDR3 length: 14 amino acids. The V and J ends lost 6 bases and 5 bases respectively, with 16 bases between them. Germline V CDR1 and CDR2: MDHEN, SYDVKM. This CDR3 reads CASRGPWTVYGYTF. CDR3 sequence (DNA): TGTGCCAGCAGGGGCCCGTGGACAGTTTATGGCTACACCTTC.

V and J are TRBV3-1 (or the pseudogene TRBV3-2) and TRBJ2-7; tentative D call: TRBD2 (5 bases). This CDR3 contains 14 residues. V was cut by 1 base and J by 2 bases, with 9 bases left in between. The V gene's germline CDR1 is LGHDT and CDR2 YNNKEL (reference sequence). The CDR3 region has the DNA TGTGCCAGCAGCCAAGGAGGGAATGCCTACGAGCAGTACTTC. It yields the protein CASSQGGNAYEQYF.

V is TRBV5-1 and J is TRBJ2-6, with D possibly matching TRBD1 (6 bases). The CDR3 sequence is 15 residues long. Germline values: CDR1 SGHRS, CDR2 YFSETQ. V was shortened by 6 bases and J by 4 bases, with 14 bases between the two germline ends. The chain's CDR3 is CASMPMGAGANVLTF. DNA for the CDR3: TGCGCCAGCATGCCTATGGGGGCCGGGGCCAACGTCCTGACTTTC.

About this clone: Distinct nucleotide sequences in the sample also encode this CDR3. The chain joins TRBV9 to TRBJ1-5; no definite D call. CDR3 length equals 14 residues. Deletions cut 0 bases from V and 4 bases from J, with 8 bases between. Germline-derived CDR1 and CDR2 are SGDLS and YYNGEE. CDR3 nucleotide sequence: TGTGCCAGCAGCGTAGGGGCGGGGAATCAGCCCCAGCATTTT. Residues: CASSVGAGNQPQHF.

CDR3 residues: CASSEYGRTYEQYF. CDR3 DNA sequence: TGTGCCAGCAGTGAATATGGGAGAACCTACGAGCAGTACTTC. This sequence joins TRBV25-1 and TRBJ2-7; TRBD2 might be the D (5 bases). V dropped 0 bases and J dropped 2 bases, with 8 bases sitting between them. Looked up from germline, CDR1 is MGHDK and CDR2 is SYGVNS. This CDR3 spans 14 amino acids.

V gene TRBV19 combines with J gene TRBJ1-1, with 9 positions matching TRBD1. V lost 1 base to trimming and J lost 11 bases; unmatched junction nucleotides: 8. This CDR3 region has 14 residues. CDR1 and CDR2 (germline): LNHDA, SQIVND (reference sequence). CDR3 DNA: TGTGCCAGTAGTATAGGTTACCGGGACAGGGAGGCTTTCTTT. Amino acids: CASSIGYRDREAFF.

The rearrangement uses TRBV7-9 and TRBJ1-2; unclear D gene. The CDR3 covers 12 residues. Trimming shortened V by 5 bases and J by 6 bases, and 10 bases separated the two germline ends. Germline V lookup: CDR1 SEHNR, CDR2 FQNEAQ (reference sequence). CDR3 coding DNA: TGTGCCAGCAGCCCCACAGTGGATGGCTACACCTTC. Its protein is CASSPTVDGYTF.

This clone was recorded only once. V is TRBV5-5 and J is TRBJ1-5, with a weak D call TRBD1 (5 bases). This CDR3 is 15 amino acids long. Deletions cut 0 bases from V and 7 bases from J, with 14 bases between. Per the germline V gene, CDR1 is SGHKS and CDR2 is YYEKEE (reference sequence). CDR3 DNA: TGTGCCAGCAGCTTGGGGGTGACAGTGAACCAGCCCCAGCATTTT. It specifies CASSLGVTVNQPQHF.

The chain couples TRBV28 to TRBJ1-6; 9 nucleotides match TRBD1. V trimming: 7 bases; J trimming: 7 bases; junction bases outside the gene matches: 2. The CDR3 runs to 13 residues. Germline assignment: CDR1 MDHEN and CDR2 SYDVKM. CDR3 nucleotides: TGTGCCAGCACCGGGACAGGGAATTCACCCCTCCACTTT. Amino acid sequence: CASTGTGNSPLHF.

The V call is TRBV28, the J call TRBJ2-7, with 13 positions matching TRBD2. The V gene end was trimmed by 5 bases and the J gene end by 2 bases; junction bases not matched to a gene: 12. The CDR3 has 18 amino acids. The V gene's germline CDR1 is MDHEN and CDR2 SYDVKM. CDR3 sequence reads: CASSDPETSGGLTYEQYF. The CDR3 nucleotides are TGTGCCAGCAGTGACCCTGAGACTAGCGGGGGGCTAACCTACGAGCAGTACTTC. The complete variable domain, with remaining parts taken from reference TRBV28 and TRBJ2-7, reads DVKVTQSSRYLVKRTGEKVFLECVQDMDHENMFWYRQDPGLGLRLIYFSYDVKMKEKGDIPEGYSVSREKKERFSLILESASTNQTSMYLCASSDPETSGGLTYEQYFGPGTRLTVT.

The rearrangement links TRBV12-3 or TRBV12-4 to TRBJ1-5, with D uncertain. Trimming pared 6 bases from V and 0 bases from J, leaving 6 bases between. The CDR3 is made up of 13 amino acids. The CDR3 sequence is CASSGYSNQPQHF. The CDR3 bases are TGTGCCAGCAGCGGGTATAGCAATCAGCCCCAGCATTTT.

The chain recombines TRBV3-1 (or the pseudogene TRBV3-2) with TRBJ2-3; D might be TRBD1 (6 bases). The CDR3 extends over 17 amino acids. Trimming left V 5 bases short and J 2 bases short, with 20 bases between. CDR1 and CDR2 from the germline V gene are LGHDT and YNNKEL (reference sequence). CDR3: CASSSAWTDPSTDTQYF. CDR3 sequence (DNA): TGTGCCAGCAGCAGCGCCTGGACAGATCCATCCACAGATACGCAGTATTTT.

The table lists this clone with a count of one. The J gene is TRBJ2-7, the V gene TRBV19; D gene ambiguous. Germline CDR1 LNHDA, CDR2 SQIVND (reference sequence). V lost 6 bases to trimming and J lost 6 bases, with 15 bases between them. The CDR3 runs 13 residues. CDR3 loop: CASSLIPLGEQYF. The CDR3 DNA reads TGTGCCAGTAGCCTGATCCCCCTCGGCGAGCAGTACTTC.

This chain uses TRBV7-9 with TRBJ2-7, with D possibly TRBD1 on 6 matching bases. Germline CDR1 reads SEHNR; CDR2 reads FQNEAQ (reference sequence). The CDR3 is 14 residues long. V was trimmed by 5 bases and J by 0 bases, leaving 11 bases between them. CDR3 in amino acids: CASSNLRGSYEQYF. CDR3 DNA sequence: TGTGCCAGCAGCAATCTCAGGGGCTCCTACGAGCAGTACTTC.

The CDR3 nucleotides read TGTGCCAGCAGCCCCGACAGGGCTGGAAACACCATATATTTT. Encoded protein: CASSPDRAGNTIYF. The chain is built from TRBV9 and TRBJ1-3; TRBD1 matches 7 bases. CDR3 length equals 14 residues. Germline-derived CDR1 and CDR2 are SGDLS and YYNGEE. The junction had 3 bases not matched to a gene; V was cut back by 4 bases and J by 2 bases.

This clone was observed once. This chain joins TRBV4-3 and TRBJ2-6; D remains unclear. The germline V gene has CDR1 LGHNA and CDR2 YSLEER. Trimming pared 4 bases from V and 0 bases from J, leaving 13 bases between. This CDR3 is built from 17 residues. CDR3 sequence (DNA): TGCGCCAGCAGCCCCTACTTTACAGCCTCTGGGGCCAACGTCCTGACTTTC. It is translated as CASSPYFTASGANVLTF.

The J gene is TRBJ2-2, the V gene TRBV7-2; a possible D gene is TRBD2 (5 bases). Germline assignment: CDR1 SGHTA and CDR2 FQGNSA. V was clipped by 3 bases and J by 4 bases, with 9 bases between them. The CDR3 totals 14 residues. CDR3 protein: CASSFGGLTGELFF. In DNA form, the CDR3 reads TGTGCCAGCAGCTTTGGTGGACTCACCGGGGAGCTGTTTTTT.

Notes on this clone: One end of the junction does not line up with germline, which may come from a read error. This rearrangement joins TRBV7-9 to TRBJ1-2; maybe TRBD1 (6 bases). Germline CDR1 is SEHNR and CDR2 is FQNEAQ (reference sequence). The CDR3 sequence is 18 residues long. The CDR3 protein is CTSSTGTPHSLSDYGYTF. DNA for the CDR3: TGTACCAGCAGCACCGGGACACCCCATTCCCTATCCGACTATGGCTACACCTTC. The full variable domain, with the rest looked up from reference TRBV7-9 and TRBJ1-2, is DTGVSQNPRHKITKRGQNVTFRCDPISEHNRLYWYRQTLGQGPEFLTYFQNEAQLEKSRLLSDRFSAERPKGSFSTLEIQRTEQGDSAMYLCTSSTGTPHSLSDYGYTFGSGTRLTVV.

The CDR3 loop is CASSMVGSATNEKLFF. CDR3 nucleotides: TGTGCCAGTAGTATGGTCGGGAGTGCAACTAATGAAAAACTGTTTTTT. The chain joins TRBV19 to TRBJ1-4; no reliable D call. This CDR3 has 16 residues. The germline V gene encodes CDR1 LNHDA and CDR2 SQIVND (reference sequence). Trimming removed 3 bases from V and 0 bases from J, with 11 bases in between.

The rearrangement links TRBV30 to TRBJ2-3, with D possibly TRBD2 on 6 matching bases. Trimming pared 0 bases from V and 9 bases from J, leaving 10 bases between. CDR1 and CDR2 (germline): GTSNPN, SVGIG (reference sequence). The CDR3 has 12 residues. The CDR3 DNA is TGTGCCTGGAGTGTGCTTGCGGGAACGCAGTATTTT. Translation gives CAWSVLAGTQYF.